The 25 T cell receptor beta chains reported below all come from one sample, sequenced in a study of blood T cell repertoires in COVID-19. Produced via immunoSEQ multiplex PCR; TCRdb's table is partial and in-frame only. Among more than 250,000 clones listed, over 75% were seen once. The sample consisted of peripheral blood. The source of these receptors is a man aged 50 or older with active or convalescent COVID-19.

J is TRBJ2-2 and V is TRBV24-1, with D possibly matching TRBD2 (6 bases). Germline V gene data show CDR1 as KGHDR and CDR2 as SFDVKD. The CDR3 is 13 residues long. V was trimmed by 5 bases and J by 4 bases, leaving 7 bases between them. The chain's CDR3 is CATSAGSTGELFF. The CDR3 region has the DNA TGTGCCACCAGTGCCGGGAGCACCGGGGAGCTGTTTTTT.

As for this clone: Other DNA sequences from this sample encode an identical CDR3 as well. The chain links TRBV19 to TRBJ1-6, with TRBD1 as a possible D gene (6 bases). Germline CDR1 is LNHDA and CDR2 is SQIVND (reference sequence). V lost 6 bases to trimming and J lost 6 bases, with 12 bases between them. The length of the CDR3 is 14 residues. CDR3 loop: CASSQQGGNSPLHF. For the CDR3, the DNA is TGTGCCAGTAGCCAACAGGGTGGTAATTCACCCCTCCACTTT. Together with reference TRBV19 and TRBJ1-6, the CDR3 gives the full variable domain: DGGITQSPKYLFRKEGQNVTLSCEQNLNHDAMYWYRQDPGQGLRLIYYSQIVNDFQKGDIAEGYSVSREKKESFPLTVTSAQKNPTAFYLCASSQQGGNSPLHFGNGTRLTVT.

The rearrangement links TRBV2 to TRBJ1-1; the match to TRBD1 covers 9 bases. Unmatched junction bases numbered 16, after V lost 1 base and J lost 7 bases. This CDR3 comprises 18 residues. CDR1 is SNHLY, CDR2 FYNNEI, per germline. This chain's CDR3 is CASSEEVGTGTSLGEAFF. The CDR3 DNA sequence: TGTGCCAGCAGTGAAGAGGTCGGGACAGGGACTTCATTGGGTGAAGCTTTCTTT.

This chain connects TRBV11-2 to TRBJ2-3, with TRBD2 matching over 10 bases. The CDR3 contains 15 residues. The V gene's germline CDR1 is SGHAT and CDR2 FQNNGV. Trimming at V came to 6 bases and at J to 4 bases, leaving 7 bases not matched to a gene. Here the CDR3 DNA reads TGTGCCAGCAGTCCTACTAGCGGGATAGCAGATACGCAGTATTTT. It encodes CASSPTSGIADTQYF.

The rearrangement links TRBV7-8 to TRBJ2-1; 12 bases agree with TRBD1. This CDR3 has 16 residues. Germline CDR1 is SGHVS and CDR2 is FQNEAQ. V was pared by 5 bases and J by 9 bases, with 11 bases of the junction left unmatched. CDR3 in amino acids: CASSLGQGAFFSEQFF. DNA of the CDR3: TGTGCCAGCAGCCTGGGACAGGGGGCGTTCTTCAGTGAGCAGTTCTTC.

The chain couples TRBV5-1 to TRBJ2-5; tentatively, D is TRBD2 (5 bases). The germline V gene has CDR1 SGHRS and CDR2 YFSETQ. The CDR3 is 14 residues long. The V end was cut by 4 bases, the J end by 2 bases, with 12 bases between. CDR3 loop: CASSQGRGQETQYF. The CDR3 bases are TGCGCCAGCAGCCAAGGACGGGGACAAGAGACCCAGTACTTC.

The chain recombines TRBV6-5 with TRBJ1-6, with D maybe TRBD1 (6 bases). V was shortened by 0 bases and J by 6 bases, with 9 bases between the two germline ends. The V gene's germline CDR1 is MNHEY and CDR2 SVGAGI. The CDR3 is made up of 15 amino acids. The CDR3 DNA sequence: TGTGCCAGCAGTTACTCGAGGACAGTTAATTCACCCCTCCACTTT. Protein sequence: CASSYSRTVNSPLHF.

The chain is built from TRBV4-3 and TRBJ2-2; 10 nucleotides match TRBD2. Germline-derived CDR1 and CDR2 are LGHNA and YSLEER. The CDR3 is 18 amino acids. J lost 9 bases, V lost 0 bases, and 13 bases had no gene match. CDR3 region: CASSQDEGLAGAWWELFF. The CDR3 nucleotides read TGCGCCAGCAGCCAAGATGAGGGTCTAGCGGGAGCTTGGTGGGAGCTGTTTTTT.

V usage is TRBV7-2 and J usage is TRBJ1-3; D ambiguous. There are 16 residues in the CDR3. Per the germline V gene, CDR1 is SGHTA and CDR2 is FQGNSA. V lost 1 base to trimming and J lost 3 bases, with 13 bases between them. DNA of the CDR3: TGTGCCAGCAGCTTAGATCCGGGTTCTTATGGAAACACCATATATTTT. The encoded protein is CASSLDPGSYGNTIYF.

As DNA, the CDR3 is TGTGCCAGTAGTATTTGGGCGGGAGTAGGATCAAAGACCCAGTACTTC. This sequence encodes CASSIWAGVGSKTQYF. This sequence joins TRBV19 and TRBJ2-5; 7 bases line up with TRBD2. This CDR3 comprises 16 residues. Per the germline V gene, CDR1 is LNHDA and CDR2 is SQIVND (reference sequence). V lost 3 bases and J lost 6; bases outside the gene matches: 13.

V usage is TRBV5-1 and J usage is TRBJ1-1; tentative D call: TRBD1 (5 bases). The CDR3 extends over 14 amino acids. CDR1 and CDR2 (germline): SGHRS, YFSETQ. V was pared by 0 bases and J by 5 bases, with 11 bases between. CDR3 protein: CASSLERGGTEAFF. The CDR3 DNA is TGCGCCAGCAGCTTGGAAAGGGGAGGTACTGAAGCTTTCTTT. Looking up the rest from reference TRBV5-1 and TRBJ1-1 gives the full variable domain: KAGVTQTPRYLIKTRGQQVTLSCSPISGHRSVSWYQQTPGQGLQFLFEYFSETQRNKGNFPGRFSGRQFSNSRSEMNVSTLELGDSALYLCASSLERGGTEAFFGQGTRLTVV.

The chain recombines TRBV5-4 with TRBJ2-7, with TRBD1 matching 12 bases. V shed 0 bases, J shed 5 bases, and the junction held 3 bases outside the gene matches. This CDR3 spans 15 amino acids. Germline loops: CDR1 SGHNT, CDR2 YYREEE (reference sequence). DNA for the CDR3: TGTGCCAGCAGCTTGGGGGGACAGGGGGCGGACGAGCAGTACTTC. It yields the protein CASSLGGQGADEQYF.

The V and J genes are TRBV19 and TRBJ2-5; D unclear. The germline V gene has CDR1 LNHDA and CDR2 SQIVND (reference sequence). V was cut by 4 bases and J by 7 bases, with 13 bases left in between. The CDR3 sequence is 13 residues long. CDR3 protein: CASSTETPWTQYF. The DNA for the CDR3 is TGTGCCAGTAGTACGGAGACCCCGTGGACCCAGTACTTC.

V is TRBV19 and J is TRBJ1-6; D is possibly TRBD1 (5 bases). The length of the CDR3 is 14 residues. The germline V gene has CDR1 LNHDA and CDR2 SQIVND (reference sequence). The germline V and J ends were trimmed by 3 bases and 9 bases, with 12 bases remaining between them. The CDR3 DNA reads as TGTGCCAGTAGTATCTCTGTTCAGGGTTCACCCCTCCACTTT. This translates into CASSISVQGSPLHF. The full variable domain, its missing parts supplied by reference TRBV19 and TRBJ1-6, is DGGITQSPKYLFRKEGQNVTLSCEQNLNHDAMYWYRQDPGQGLRLIYYSQIVNDFQKGDIAEGYSVSREKKESFPLTVTSAQKNPTAFYLCASSISVQGSPLHFGNGTRLTVT.

The CDR3: CASSMEVGGGQPQHF. CDR3 nucleotide sequence: TGTGCCAGTAGTATGGAGGTGGGGGGAGGACAGCCCCAGCATTTT. The chain recombines TRBV19 with TRBJ1-5, with a weak D call TRBD1 (5 bases). The CDR3 has 15 amino acids. The V gene's germline CDR1 is LNHDA and CDR2 SQIVND (reference sequence). Trimming took off 3 bases at V and 7 bases at J, with 16 bases between the two ends.

In nucleotides, the CDR3 is TGTGCCAGCAGCTTAAACGGGAGGCGCGACAATGAGCAGTTCTTC. Translated, it gives CASSLNGRRDNEQFF. J is TRBJ2-1 and V is TRBV7-9, with 7 bases lining up with TRBD2. After removal of 2 bases from V and 5 bases from J, the junction contained 6 bases not matched to a gene. The CDR3 loop spans 15 amino acids. Germline CDR1 is SEHNR and CDR2 is FQNEAQ (reference sequence).

CDR3 in DNA: TGTGCCAGCAGCCCCCAGAGCGGGAGAGTCGATGAGCAGTTCTTC. Translation gives CASSPQSGRVDEQFF. This chain connects TRBV7-3 to TRBJ2-1; TRBD2 matches at 8 bases. Trimming at V came to 5 bases and at J to 8 bases, leaving 11 bases not matched to a gene. The CDR3 runs to 15 residues. Germline V gives CDR1 SGHTA, CDR2 FQGTGA.

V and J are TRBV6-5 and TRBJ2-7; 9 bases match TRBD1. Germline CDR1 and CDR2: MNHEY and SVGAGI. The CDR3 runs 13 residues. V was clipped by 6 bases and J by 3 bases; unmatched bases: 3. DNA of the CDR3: TGTGCCAGCAGGCCGGGACAGGGCTACGAGCAGTACTTC. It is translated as CASRPGQGYEQYF.

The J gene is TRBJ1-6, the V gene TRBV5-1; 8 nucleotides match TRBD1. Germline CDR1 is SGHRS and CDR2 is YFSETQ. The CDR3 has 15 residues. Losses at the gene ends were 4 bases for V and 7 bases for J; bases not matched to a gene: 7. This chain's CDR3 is CASSTTGGENSPLHF. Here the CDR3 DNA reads TGCGCCAGCAGCACTACAGGGGGTGAAAATTCACCCCTCCACTTT.

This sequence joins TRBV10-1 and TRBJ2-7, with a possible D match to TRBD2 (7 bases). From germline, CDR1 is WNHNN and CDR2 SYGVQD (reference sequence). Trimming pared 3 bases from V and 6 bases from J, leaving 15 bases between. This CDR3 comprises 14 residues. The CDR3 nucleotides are TGCGCCAGCAGTGATGGCGGGAGCAGGGGCGAGCAGTACTTC. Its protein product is CASSDGGSRGEQYF.

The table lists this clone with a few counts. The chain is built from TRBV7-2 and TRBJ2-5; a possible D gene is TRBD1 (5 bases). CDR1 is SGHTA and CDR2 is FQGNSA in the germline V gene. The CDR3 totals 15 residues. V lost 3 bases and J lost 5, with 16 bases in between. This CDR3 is CASSFGAGFQETQYF. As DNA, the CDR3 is TGTGCCAGCAGCTTTGGGGCAGGGTTCCAGGAGACCCAGTACTTC.

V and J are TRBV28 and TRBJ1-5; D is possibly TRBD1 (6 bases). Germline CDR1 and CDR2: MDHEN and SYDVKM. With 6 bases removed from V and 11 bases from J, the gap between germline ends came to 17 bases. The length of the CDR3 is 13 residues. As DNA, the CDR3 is TGTGCCAGCAGCGGACAGCCTCGAAGGGCCCAGCATTTT. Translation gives CASSGQPRRAQHF. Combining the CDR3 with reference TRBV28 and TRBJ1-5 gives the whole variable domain DVKVTQSSRYLVKRTGEKVFLECVQDMDHENMFWYRQDPGLGLRLIYFSYDVKMKEKGDIPEGYSVSREKKERFSLILESASTNQTSMYLCASSGQPRRAQHFGDGTRLSIL.

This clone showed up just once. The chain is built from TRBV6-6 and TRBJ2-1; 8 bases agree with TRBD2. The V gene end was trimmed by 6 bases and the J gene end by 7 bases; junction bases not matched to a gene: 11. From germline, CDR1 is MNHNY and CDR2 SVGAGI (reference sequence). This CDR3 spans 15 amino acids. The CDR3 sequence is CASRTGTSLYNEQFF. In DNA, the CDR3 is TGTGCCAGCAGAACCGGGACTAGTCTCTATAATGAGCAGTTCTTC.

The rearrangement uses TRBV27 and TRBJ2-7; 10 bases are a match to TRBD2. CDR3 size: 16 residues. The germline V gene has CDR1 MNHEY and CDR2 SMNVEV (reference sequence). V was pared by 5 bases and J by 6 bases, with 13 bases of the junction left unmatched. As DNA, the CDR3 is TGTGCCAGCAGTGGGGGATTAAGCGGGAGGGCTGGCGAGCAGTACTTC. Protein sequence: CASSGGLSGRAGEQYF.

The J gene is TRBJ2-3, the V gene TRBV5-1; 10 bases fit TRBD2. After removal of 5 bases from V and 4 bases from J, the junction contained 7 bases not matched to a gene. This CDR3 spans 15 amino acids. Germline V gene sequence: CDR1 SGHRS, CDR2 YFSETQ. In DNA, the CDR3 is TGCGCCAGCAGTATGAGCGGGAGGGGGGCAGATACGCAGTATTTT. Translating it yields CASSMSGRGADTQYF.